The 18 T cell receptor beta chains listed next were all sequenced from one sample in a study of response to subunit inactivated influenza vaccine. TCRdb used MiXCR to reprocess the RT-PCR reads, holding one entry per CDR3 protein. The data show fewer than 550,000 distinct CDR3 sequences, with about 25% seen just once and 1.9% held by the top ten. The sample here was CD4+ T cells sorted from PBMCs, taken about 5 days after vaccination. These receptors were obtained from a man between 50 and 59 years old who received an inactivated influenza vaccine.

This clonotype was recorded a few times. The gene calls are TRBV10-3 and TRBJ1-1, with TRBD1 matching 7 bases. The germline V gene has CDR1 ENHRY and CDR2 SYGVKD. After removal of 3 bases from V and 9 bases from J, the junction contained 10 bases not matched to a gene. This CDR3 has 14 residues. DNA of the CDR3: TGTGCCATCAGTGATAAGGGGGCGCGTGAACAAGCTTTCTTT. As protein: CAISDKGAREQAFF.

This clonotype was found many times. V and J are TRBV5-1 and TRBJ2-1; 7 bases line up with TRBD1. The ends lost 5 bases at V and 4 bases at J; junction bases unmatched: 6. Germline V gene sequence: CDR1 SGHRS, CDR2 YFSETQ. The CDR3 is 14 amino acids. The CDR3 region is CASRSAGGYNEQFF. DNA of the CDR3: TGCGCCAGCAGATCAGCAGGGGGATACAATGAGCAGTTCTTC.

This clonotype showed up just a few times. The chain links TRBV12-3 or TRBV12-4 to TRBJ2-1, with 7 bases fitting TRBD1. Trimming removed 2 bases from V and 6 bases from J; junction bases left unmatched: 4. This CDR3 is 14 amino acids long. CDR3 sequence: CASSLSAGGNEQFF. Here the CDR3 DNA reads TGTGCCAGCAGTTTATCGGCAGGGGGCAATGAGCAGTTCTTC.

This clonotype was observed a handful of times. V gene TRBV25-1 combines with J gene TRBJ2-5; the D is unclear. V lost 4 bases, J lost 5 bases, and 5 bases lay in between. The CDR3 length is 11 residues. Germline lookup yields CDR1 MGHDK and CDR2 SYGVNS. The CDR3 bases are TGTGCCAGCAGTGTGTATGAGACCCAGTACTTC. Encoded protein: CASSVYETQYF.

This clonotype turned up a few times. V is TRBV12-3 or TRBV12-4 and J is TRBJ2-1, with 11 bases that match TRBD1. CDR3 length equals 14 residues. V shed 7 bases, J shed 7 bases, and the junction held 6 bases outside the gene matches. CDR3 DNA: TGTGCCAGCAATACCGGGACAGGGGGAAATGAGCAGTTCTTC. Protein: CASNTGTGGNEQFF.

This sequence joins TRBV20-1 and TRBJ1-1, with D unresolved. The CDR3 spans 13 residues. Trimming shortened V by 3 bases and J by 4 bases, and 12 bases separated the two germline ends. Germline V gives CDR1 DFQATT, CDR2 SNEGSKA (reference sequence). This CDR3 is CSASRGWGTEAFF. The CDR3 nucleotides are TGCAGTGCTAGCCGCGGCTGGGGCACTGAAGCTTTCTTT.

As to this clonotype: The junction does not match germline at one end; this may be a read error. The CDR3 nucleotides read TGTGCCAGCCATCTAGCGGGAAATTGGAACTTC. Translating it yields CASHLAGNWNF. V is TRBV6-6 and J is TRBJ2-7; 9 nucleotides line up with TRBD2. Germline loops: CDR1 MNHNY, CDR2 SVGAGI (reference sequence). This CDR3 comprises 11 residues.

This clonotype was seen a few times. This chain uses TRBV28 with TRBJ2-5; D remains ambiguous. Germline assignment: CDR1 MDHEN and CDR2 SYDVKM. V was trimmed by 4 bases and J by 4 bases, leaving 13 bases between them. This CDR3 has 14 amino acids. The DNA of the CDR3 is TGTGCCAGCAGTTCAAGCAGAGCCCCAGAGACCCAGTACTTC. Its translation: CASSSSRAPETQYF.

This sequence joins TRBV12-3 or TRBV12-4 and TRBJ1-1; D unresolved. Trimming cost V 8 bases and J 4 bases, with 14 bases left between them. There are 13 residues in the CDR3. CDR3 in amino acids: CASEYSRSTEAFF. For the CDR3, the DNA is TGTGCCAGCGAATATAGCAGGAGCACTGAAGCTTTCTTT.

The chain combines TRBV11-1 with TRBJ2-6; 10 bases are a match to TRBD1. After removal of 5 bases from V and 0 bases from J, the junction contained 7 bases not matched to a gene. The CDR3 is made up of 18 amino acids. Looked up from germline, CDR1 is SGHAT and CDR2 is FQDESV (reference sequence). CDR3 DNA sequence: TGTGCCAGCAGCGGATGGACAGGGGGGGGCTCTGGGGCCAACGTCCTGACTTTC. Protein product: CASSGWTGGGSGANVLTF.

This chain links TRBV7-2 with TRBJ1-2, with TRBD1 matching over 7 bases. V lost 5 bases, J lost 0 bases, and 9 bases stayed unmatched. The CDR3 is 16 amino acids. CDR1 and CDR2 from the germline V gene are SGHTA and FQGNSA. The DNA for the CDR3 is TGTGCCAGCAGCCCCTACAGGGGTCAAACTAACTATGGCTACACCTTC. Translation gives CASSPYRGQTNYGYTF.

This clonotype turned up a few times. The CDR3 protein is CASTEGQEYEQYF. The CDR3 DNA follows: TGTGCCAGCACCGAGGGACAGGAGTACGAGCAGTACTTC. V and J are TRBV7-2 and TRBJ2-7; 8 nucleotides line up with TRBD1. CDR1 is SGHTA and CDR2 is FQGNSA in the germline V gene. V lost 7 bases, J lost 4 bases, and 6 bases stayed unmatched. The CDR3 is 13 residues long.

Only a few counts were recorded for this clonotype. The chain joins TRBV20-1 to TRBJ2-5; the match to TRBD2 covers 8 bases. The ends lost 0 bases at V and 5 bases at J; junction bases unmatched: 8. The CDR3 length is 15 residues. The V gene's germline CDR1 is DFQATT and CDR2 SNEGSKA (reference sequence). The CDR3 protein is CSARDFREGRETQYF. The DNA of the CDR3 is TGCAGTGCTAGAGATTTTCGGGAGGGCCGGGAGACCCAGTACTTC.

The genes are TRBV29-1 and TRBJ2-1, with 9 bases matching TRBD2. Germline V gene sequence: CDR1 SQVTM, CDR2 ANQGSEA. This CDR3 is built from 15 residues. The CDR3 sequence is CTSAGGTGESNEQFF. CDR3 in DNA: TGCACCAGTGCGGGGGGGACGGGGGAAAGTAATGAGCAGTTCTTC.

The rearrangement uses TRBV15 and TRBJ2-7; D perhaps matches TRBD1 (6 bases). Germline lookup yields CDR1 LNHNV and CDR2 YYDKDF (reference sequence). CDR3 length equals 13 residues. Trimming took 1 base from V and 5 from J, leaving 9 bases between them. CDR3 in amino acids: CATSRAPGDEQYF. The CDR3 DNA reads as TGTGCCACCAGCAGAGCTCCAGGGGACGAGCAGTACTTC.

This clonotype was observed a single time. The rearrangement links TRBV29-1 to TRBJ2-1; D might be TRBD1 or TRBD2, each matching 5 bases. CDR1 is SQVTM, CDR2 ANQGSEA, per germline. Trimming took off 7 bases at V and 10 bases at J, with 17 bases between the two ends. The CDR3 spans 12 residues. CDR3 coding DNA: TGCAGCGCCTCGGCGAGGGGTGGCGAGCAGTTCTTC. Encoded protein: CSASARGGEQFF.

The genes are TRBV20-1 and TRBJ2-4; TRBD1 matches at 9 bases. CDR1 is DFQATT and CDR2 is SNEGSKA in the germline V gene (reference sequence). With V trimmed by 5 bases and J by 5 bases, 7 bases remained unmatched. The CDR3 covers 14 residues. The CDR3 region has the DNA TGCAGTGCTCTCCGGGACAGGGTGCAAAACATTCAGTACTTC. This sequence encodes CSALRDRVQNIQYF.

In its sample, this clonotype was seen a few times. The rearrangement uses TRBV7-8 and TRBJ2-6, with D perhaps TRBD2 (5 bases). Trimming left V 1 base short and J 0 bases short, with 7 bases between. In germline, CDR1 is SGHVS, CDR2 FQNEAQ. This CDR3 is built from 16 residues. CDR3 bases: TGTGCCAGCAGCTTAGGGACTCGCTCTGGGGCCAACGTCCTGACTTTC. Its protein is CASSLGTRSGANVLTF.